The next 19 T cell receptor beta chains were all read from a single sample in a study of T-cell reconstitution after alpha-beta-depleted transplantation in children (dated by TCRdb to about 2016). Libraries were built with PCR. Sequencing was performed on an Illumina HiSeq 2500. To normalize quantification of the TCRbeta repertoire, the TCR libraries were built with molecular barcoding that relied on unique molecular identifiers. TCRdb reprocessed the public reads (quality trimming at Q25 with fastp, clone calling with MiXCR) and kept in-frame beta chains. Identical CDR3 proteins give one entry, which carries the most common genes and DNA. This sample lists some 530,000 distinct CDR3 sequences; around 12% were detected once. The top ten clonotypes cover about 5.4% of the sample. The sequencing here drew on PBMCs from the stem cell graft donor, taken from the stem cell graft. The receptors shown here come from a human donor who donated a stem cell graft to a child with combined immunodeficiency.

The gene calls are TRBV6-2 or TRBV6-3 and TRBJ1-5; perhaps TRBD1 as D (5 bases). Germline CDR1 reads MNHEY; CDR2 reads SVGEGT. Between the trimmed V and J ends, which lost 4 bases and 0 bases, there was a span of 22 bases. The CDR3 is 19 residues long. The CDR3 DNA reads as TGTGCCAGCAGTTTTACCAGGGCTTGGAAATCCTTTAGCAATCAGCCCCAGCATTTT. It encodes CASSFTRAWKSFSNQPQHF.

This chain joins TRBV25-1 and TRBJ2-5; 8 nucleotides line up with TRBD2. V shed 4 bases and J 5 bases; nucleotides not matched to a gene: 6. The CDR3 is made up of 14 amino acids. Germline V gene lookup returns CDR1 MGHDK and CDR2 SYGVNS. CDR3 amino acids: CASSVNRLAETQYF. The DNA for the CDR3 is TGTGCCAGCAGTGTAAACCGACTAGCGGAGACCCAGTACTTC.

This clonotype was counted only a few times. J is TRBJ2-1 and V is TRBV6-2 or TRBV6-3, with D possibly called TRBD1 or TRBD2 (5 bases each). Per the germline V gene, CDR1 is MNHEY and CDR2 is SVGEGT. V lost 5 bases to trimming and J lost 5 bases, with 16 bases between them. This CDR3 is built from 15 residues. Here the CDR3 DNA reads TGTGCCAGCAGTACCTTCGGGACGAGAGACAATGAGCAGTTCTTC. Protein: CASSTFGTRDNEQFF.

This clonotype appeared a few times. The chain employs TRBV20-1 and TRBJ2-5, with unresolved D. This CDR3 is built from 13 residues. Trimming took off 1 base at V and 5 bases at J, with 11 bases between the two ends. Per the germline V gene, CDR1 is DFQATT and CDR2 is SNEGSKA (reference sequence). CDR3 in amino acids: CSARASKWETQYF. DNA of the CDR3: TGCAGTGCTAGAGCGTCGAAGTGGGAGACCCAGTACTTC.

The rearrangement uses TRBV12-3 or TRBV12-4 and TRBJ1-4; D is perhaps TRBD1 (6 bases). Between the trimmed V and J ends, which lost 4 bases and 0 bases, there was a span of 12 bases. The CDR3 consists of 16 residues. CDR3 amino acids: CASSYGQIATNEKLFF. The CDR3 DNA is TGTGCCAGCAGTTACGGACAGATTGCAACTAATGAAAAACTGTTTTTT.

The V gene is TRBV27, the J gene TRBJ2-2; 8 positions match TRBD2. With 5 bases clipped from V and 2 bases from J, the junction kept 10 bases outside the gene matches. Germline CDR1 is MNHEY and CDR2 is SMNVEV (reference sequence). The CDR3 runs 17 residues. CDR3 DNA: TGTGCCAGCAGTGATTTTCCGGGACTAGGAAACACCGGGGAGCTGTTTTTT. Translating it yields CASSDFPGLGNTGELFF.

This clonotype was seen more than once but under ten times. The CDR3 sequence: CAISGEQETQYF. Written as DNA, the CDR3 is TGTGCCATCAGTGGGGAGCAGGAGACCCAGTACTTC. The chain carries TRBV10-3 and TRBJ2-5, with D possibly being TRBD2 (5 bases). Germline V CDR1 and CDR2: ENHRY, SYGVKD. V was trimmed by 4 bases and J by 5 bases, leaving 8 bases between them. The CDR3 has 12 residues.

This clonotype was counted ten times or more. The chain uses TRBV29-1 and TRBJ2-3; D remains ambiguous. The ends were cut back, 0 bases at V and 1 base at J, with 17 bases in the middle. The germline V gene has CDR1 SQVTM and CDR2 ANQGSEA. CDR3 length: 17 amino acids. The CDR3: CSVEDLPTDPGTDTQYF. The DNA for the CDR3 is TGCAGCGTTGAAGATCTTCCTACGGACCCCGGCACAGATACGCAGTATTTT.

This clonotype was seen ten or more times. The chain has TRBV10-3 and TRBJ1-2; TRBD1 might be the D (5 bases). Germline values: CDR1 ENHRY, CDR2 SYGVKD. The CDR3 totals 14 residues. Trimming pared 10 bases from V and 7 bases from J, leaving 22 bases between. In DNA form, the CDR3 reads TGTGCCACCCAAGAGATACGGGGGATTGGTGGCTACACCTTC. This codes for CATQEIRGIGGYTF.

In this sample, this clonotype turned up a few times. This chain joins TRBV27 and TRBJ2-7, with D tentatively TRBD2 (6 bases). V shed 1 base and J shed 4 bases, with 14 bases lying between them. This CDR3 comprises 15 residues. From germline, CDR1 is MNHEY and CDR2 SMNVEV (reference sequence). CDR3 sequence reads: CASSLLGGLGYEQYF. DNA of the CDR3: TGTGCCAGCAGTTTATTGGGGGGACTGGGATACGAGCAGTACTTC.

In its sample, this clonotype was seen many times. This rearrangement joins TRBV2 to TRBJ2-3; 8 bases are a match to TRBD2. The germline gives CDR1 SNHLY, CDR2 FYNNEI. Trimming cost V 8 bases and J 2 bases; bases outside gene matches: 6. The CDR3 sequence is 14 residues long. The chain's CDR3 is CASPGSGATDTQYF. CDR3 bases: TGTGCCAGCCCTGGTAGCGGGGCCACAGATACGCAGTATTTT.

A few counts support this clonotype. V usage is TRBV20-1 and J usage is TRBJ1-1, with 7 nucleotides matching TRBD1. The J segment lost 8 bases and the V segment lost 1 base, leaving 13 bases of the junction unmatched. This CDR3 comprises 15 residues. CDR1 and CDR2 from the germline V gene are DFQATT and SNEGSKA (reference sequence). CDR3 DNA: TGCAGTGCTAGAGGGGCTCGGACAGGATTGCTGGAAGCTTTCTTT. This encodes CSARGARTGLLEAFF.

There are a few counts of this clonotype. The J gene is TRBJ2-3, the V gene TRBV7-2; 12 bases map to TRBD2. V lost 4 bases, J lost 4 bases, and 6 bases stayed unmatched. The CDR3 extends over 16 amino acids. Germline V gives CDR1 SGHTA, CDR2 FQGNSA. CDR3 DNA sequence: TGTGCCAGCAGCTCTGGACTAGCGGGGCAGGCAGATACGCAGTATTTT. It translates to CASSSGLAGQADTQYF.

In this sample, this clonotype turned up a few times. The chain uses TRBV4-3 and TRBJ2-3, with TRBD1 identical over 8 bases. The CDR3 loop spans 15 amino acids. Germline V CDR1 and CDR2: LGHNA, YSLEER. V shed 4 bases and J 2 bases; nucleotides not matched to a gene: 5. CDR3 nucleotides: TGCGCCAGCAGCCCCCGGACAGGGTTCACAGATACGCAGTATTTT. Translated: CASSPRTGFTDTQYF.

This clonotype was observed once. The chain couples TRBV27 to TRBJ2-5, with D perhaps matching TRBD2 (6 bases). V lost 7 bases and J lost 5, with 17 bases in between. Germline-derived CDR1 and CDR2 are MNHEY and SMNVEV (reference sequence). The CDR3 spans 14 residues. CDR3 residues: CASKPMREVETQYF. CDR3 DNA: TGTGCCAGCAAACCAATGAGGGAGGTGGAGACCCAGTACTTC.

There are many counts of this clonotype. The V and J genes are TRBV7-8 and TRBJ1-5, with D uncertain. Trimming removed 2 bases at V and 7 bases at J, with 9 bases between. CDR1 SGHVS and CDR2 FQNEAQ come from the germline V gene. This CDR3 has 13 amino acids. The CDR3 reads CASSLKVWQPQHF. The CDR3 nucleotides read TGTGCCAGCAGCTTAAAGGTCTGGCAGCCCCAGCATTTT. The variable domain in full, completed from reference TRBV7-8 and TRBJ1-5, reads GAGVSQSPRYKVAKRGQDVALRCDPISGHVSLFWYQQALGQGPEFLTYFQNEAQLDKSGLPSDRFFAERPEGSVSTLKIQRTQQEDSAVYLCASSLKVWQPQHFGDGTRLSIL.

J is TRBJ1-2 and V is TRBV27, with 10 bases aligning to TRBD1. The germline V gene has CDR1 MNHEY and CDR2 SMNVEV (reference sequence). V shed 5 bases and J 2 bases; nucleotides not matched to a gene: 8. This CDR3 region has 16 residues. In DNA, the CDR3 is TGTGCCAGCAGTGGCTGGACAGGGGGTATCAACTATGGCTACACCTTC. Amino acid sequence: CASSGWTGGINYGYTF.

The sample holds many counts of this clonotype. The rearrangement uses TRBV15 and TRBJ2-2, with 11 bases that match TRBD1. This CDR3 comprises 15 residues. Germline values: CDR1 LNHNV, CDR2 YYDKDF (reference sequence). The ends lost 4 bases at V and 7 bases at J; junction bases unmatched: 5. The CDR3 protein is CATSNWTGGIGELFF. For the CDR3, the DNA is TGTGCCACCAGCAACTGGACAGGGGGCATCGGGGAGCTGTTTTTT.

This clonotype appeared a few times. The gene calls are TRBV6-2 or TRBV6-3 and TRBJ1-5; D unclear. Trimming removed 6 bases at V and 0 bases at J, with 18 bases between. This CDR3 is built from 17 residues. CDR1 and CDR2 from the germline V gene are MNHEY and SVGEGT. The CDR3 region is CASSRRNARISNQPQHF. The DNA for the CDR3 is TGTGCCAGCAGCCGCAGGAATGCCCGTATTAGCAATCAGCCCCAGCATTTT.